One sample yielded the 9 T cell receptor beta chains listed below, sequenced in a study of preoperative IRX-2 immunotherapy in early breast cancer. The assay was immunoSEQ multiplex PCR, and TCRdb's table has in-frame clones only and misses some. The table has 28,000 or so clones, 90% seen once; the top ten hold around 9.6%. Treatment here: preoperative locoregional IRX-2 cytokine immunotherapy. The specimen was collected from a patient treated with IRX-2 immunotherapy. These receptors all come from a human donor with breast cancer.

The chain recombines TRBV6-5 with TRBJ2-7; 8 nucleotides line up with TRBD1. The CDR3 is 14 residues long. The V segment lost 2 bases and the J segment 5 bases; nucleotides outside the gene matches: 5. The germline gives CDR1 MNHEY, CDR2 SVGAGI. The CDR3 nucleotides read TGTGCCAGCAGTTACCGGGACAGGTACGACGAGCAGTACTTC. Protein sequence: CASSYRDRYDEQYF.

This rearrangement joins TRBV5-1 to TRBJ2-3, with no clear D. V was clipped by 4 bases and J by 3 bases, with 9 bases between them. Germline V gene lookup returns CDR1 SGHRS and CDR2 YFSETQ. This CDR3 region has 13 residues. CDR3 in amino acids: CASSPFLTDTQYF. The CDR3 DNA follows: TGCGCCAGCAGCCCCTTCCTAACAGATACGCAGTATTTT. Combining the CDR3 with reference TRBV5-1 and TRBJ2-3 gives the whole variable domain KAGVTQTPRYLIKTRGQQVTLSCSPISGHRSVSWYQQTPGQGLQFLFEYFSETQRNKGNFPGRFSGRQFSNSRSEMNVSTLELGDSALYLCASSPFLTDTQYFGPGTRLTVL.

This chain connects TRBV4-1 to TRBJ1-4; 10 positions agree with TRBD1. J was trimmed by 5 bases and V by 5 bases; bases with no gene match: 5. This CDR3 is 15 amino acids long. In germline, CDR1 is MGHRA, CDR2 YSYEKL. CDR3 nucleotides: TGCGCCAGCAGCGCACCGGGACAGGGGAATGAAAAACTGTTTTTT. Translated, it gives CASSAPGQGNEKLFF.

The chain recombines TRBV7-7 with TRBJ2-5; 8 bases map to TRBD1. The germline V gene has CDR1 SSHAT and CDR2 FNYEAQ (reference sequence). Trimming removed 4 bases from V and 1 base from J; junction bases left unmatched: 11. The CDR3 sequence is 17 residues long. Here the CDR3 reads CASSSRWTGSVQETQYF. The CDR3 region has the DNA TGTGCCAGCAGCTCTAGGTGGACAGGGTCTGTCCAAGAGACCCAGTACTTC.

V usage is TRBV28 and J usage is TRBJ2-7; D gene ambiguous. Trimming took off 3 bases at V and 0 bases at J, with 6 bases between the two ends. This CDR3 is 13 amino acids long. Germline V gene sequence: CDR1 MDHEN, CDR2 SYDVKM. CDR3 sequence: CASSLRISYEQYF. CDR3 in DNA: TGTGCCAGCAGTTTGCGGATCTCCTACGAGCAGTACTTC.

This sequence joins TRBV9 and TRBJ2-2; 7 bases are shared with TRBD1. The CDR3 is 17 amino acids. CDR1 is SGDLS, CDR2 YYNGEE, per germline. V shed 2 bases and J 6 bases; nucleotides not matched to a gene: 13. CDR3 protein: CASSVLLGQPNPGELFF. The CDR3 DNA reads as TGTGCCAGCAGCGTCCTACTGGGACAGCCCAACCCCGGGGAGCTGTTTTTT.

V is TRBV11-2 and J is TRBJ1-5, with D hard to call. CDR1 is SGHAT, CDR2 FQNNGV, per germline. V was cut by 1 base and J by 1 base, with 11 bases left in between. The CDR3 is 16 residues long. CDR3 region: CASSLGSFGSNQPQHF. Written as DNA, the CDR3 is TGTGCCAGCAGCTTAGGGTCCTTCGGGAGCAATCAGCCCCAGCATTTT.

V is TRBV5-4 and J is TRBJ1-2, with D perhaps matching TRBD1 (5 bases). The CDR3 runs to 13 residues. V lost 4 bases and J lost 8, with 15 bases in between. CDR1 and CDR2 from the germline V gene are SGHNT and YYREEE (reference sequence). The CDR3 sequence: CASSGNPGRGYTF. The CDR3 nucleotides read TGTGCCAGCAGCGGGAACCCAGGGCGCGGCTACACCTTC.

V and J are TRBV9 and TRBJ1-1; D gene ambiguous. The germline V gene encodes CDR1 SGDLS and CDR2 YYNGEE. Trimming stripped 0 bases from V and 5 bases from J, with 14 bases between. This CDR3 region has 15 residues. The CDR3 DNA sequence: TGTGCCAGCAGCGTAGGGCCCCAGATGGATACTGAAGCTTTCTTT. Translating gives CASSVGPQMDTEAFF.